A selection of T cell receptor beta chains follows, all from one sample in a study of blood T cell repertoires in COVID-19. Using immunoSEQ multiplex PCR, the repertoire was profiled, and TCRdb retains in-frame clones only, with some absent. Seen here are 200,000 or so clones, about 85% observed once, and the top ten hold less than 2%. The specimen was peripheral blood. The receptor source for this set is a man aged 65-85 years with acute or convalescent COVID-19. Both conserved end residues are part of each CDR3. D genes are given only for firm matches. Expanded clones get a size class; other rows say once, few or many, or leave the size out.

abundance,v_gene,d_gene,j_gene,CDR3aa,CDR3nt
NA,TRBV6-6,NA,TRBJ1-5,CATGDPTISNQPQHF,TGTGCCACCGGGGATCCGACTATAAGCAATCAGCCCCAGCATTTT
NA,TRBV11-2,TRBD1,TRBJ2-1,CASTGEVRDRGRLDEQFF,TGTGCCAGCACCGGGGAGGTCCGGGACAGGGGGAGATTGGATGAGCAGTTCTTC
NA,TRBV9,TRBD2,TRBJ2-5,CASSGGGRVETQYF,TGTGCCAGCAGCGGGGGAGGGCGGGTGGAGACCCAGTACTTC
NA,TRBV2,TRBD1,TRBJ1-5,CASSTGASNQPQHF,TGTGCCAGCAGCACAGGGGCCAGCAATCAGCCCCAGCATTTT
NA,TRBV5-5,TRBD1,TRBJ2-7,CASSLGQVGNENYF,TGTGCCAGCAGCTTAGGACAGGTAGGGAATGAAAATTACTTC
once,TRBV27,TRBD2,TRBJ2-1,CASSLSIAGDLLSYNEQFF,TGTGCCAGCAGTTTATCGATTGCGGGGGACCTCCTTTCCTACAATGAGCAGTTCTTC
once,TRBV30,NA,TRBJ1-3,CAWSLTWRDTIYF,TGTGCCTGGAGTTTGACATGGCGGGACACCATATATTTT
NA,TRBV7-2,NA,TRBJ1-4,CASSSFATNEKLFF,TGTGCCAGCAGCTCGTTTGCAACTAATGAAAAACTGTTTTTT
once,TRBV19,TRBD2,TRBJ2-3,CAAGGWNTQYF,TGCGCGGCGGGAGGGTGGAATACGCAGTATTTT
once,TRBV18,TRBD1,TRBJ1-1,CASSPLTGANTEAFF,TGTGCCAGCTCACCACTAACAGGGGCGAACACTGAAGCTTTCTTT
few,TRBV4-1,TRBD1,TRBJ1-4,CASSQYRGRDNEKLFF,TGCGCCAGCAGCCAATATAGGGGGCGCGATAATGAAAAACTGTTTTTT
NA,TRBV13,NA,TRBJ1-1,CASSPGQTRTEAFF,TGTGCCAGCAGCCCCGGACAAACGAGGACTGAAGCTTTCTTT
few,TRBV2,TRBD2,TRBJ2-5,CASSEGLASETQYF,TGTGCCAGCAGTGAGGGACTAGCGAGCGAGACCCAGTACTTC
NA,TRBV24-1,TRBD1,TRBJ2-7,CATSDNRGYEQYF,TGTGCCACCAGTGATAACAGGGGGTACGAGCAGTACTTC
NA,TRBV10-3,TRBD1,TRBJ1-4,CAISRDSFATNEKLFF,TGTGCCATCAGTCGGGACAGCTTTGCAACTAATGAAAAACTGTTTTTT
NA,TRBV12-3/TRBV12-4,NA,TRBJ1-1,CASTLQGYTEAFF,TGTGCCAGCACCCTACAGGGCTACACTGAAGCTTTCTTT
NA,TRBV6-5,TRBD1,TRBJ1-2,CASSYTRQGNYGYTF,TGTGCCAGCAGTTACACCAGACAGGGTAACTATGGCTACACCTTC
NA,TRBV9,TRBD2,TRBJ2-2,CASSVEGGRSTGELFF,TGTGCCAGCAGCGTAGAGGGCGGGAGGTCAACCGGGGAGCTGTTTTTT
NA,TRBV11-2,NA,TRBJ2-5,CASSQGTFLETQYF,TGTGCCAGCAGCCAAGGGACATTTCTGGAGACCCAGTACTTC
NA,TRBV15,TRBD1,TRBJ2-7,CATSRGTGKMYEQYF,TGTGCCACCAGCAGAGGGACAGGGAAAATGTACGAGCAGTACTTC
NA,TRBV3-1/TRBV3-2,TRBD2,TRBJ2-1,CASSQDPTASGRAGNEQFF,TGTGCCAGCAGCCAAGATCCGACGGCTAGCGGGAGGGCCGGTAATGAGCAGTTCTTC
NA,TRBV18,NA,TRBJ1-6,CASSPGRTDNSPLHF,TGTGCCAGCTCACCGGGGAGGACGGATAATTCACCCCTCCACTTT
NA,TRBV30,TRBD1,TRBJ2-7,CAWSGDRVYEQYF,TGTGCCTGGTCCGGGGACAGGGTTTACGAGCAGTACTTC
few,TRBV2,NA,TRBJ1-4,CASSRHLGEKLFF,TGTGCCAGCAGCAGACATTTAGGTGAAAAACTGTTTTTT
NA,TRBV24-1,TRBD2,TRBJ2-1,CATSDGTRVGGEQFF,TGTGCCACCAGTGACGGGACTAGAGTCGGGGGTGAGCAGTTCTTC
NA,TRBV2,TRBD2,TRBJ2-1,CASRLAGNNEQFF,TGTGCCAGCCGGTTAGCGGGAAACAATGAGCAGTTCTTC